This T cell receptor beta chain was captured in a study of cytomegalovirus exposure and HLA in healthy donors. Details on this clone: Antigen specificity is unknown.

Primers included in the PCR were 60 Vbeta and 13 Jbeta primers. Using immunoSEQ multiplex PCR, the repertoire was profiled, and TCRdb retains in-frame clones only, with some absent. The sample consists of about 190,000 clones, around 77% of them appearing once. Study-level results: Excluded: some indistinguishable V segments such as TRBV6-2 and TRBV6-3. Reported performance of the classifier showed diagnosis of cytomegalovirus status with high specificity and sensitivity. Altogether, some 160 TCR beta chains were recorded as cytomegalovirus-associated.

This CDR3 comprises 16 residues. V was pared by 2 bases and J by 0 bases, with 1 base of the junction left unmatched. Looked up from germline, CDR1 is SEHNR and CDR2 is FQNEAQ (reference sequence). The chain employs TRBV7-9 and TRBJ2-2; 9 bases agree with TRBD2. The source of this sequence is a woman in her late teens or twenties in good health and CMV-seronegative. Sequencing used PBMCs. Here the CDR3 reads CASSLPSGANTGELFF. In DNA, the CDR3 is TGTGCCAGCAGCTTACCTAGCGGGGCGAACACCGGGGAGCTGTTTTTT.